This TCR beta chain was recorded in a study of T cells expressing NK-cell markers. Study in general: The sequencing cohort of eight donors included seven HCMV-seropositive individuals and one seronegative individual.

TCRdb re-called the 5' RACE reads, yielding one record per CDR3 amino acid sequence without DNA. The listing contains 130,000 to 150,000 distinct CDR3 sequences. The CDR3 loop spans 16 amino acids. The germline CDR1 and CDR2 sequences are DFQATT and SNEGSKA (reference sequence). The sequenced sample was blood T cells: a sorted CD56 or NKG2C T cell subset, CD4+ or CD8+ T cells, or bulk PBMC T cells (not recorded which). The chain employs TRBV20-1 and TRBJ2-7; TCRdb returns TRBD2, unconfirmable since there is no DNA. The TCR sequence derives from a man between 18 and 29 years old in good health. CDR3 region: CSARDLDREGNYEQYF.